The clone carrying this T cell receptor (beta chain) was observed a handful of times. Source study methods: Amplification of reference gene primers was used by the study to estimate nucleated cell counts. Using immunoSEQ multiplex PCR, the repertoire was profiled, and TCRdb retains in-frame clones only, with some absent. The V and J calls and the clone size are those of that table, but D and trimming were determined from the DNA. The sample holds 65,000 to 85,000 clones, about nine tenths seen once. These data originate in a study of blood T cell repertoires in COVID-19. Study overall: Whether acute or convalescent, the COVID-19 samples came from the United States, Italy and Spain. The analysed material was cDNA or gDNA that came from T cells, B-cell-depleted T cells, or PBMCs.

This CDR3 has 13 amino acids. The V and J ends lost 6 bases and 7 bases respectively, with 13 bases between them. Germline values: CDR1 MNHEY, CDR2 SVGEGT. The clonotype comes from a human donor in a cohort sampled during active COVID-19. The specimen was peripheral blood. V is TRBV6-2 or TRBV6-3 and J is TRBJ1-5; D is perhaps TRBD1 (5 bases). The CDR3 spells CASSLSGGQPQHF. Here the CDR3 DNA reads TGTGCCAGCAGCCTCTCCGGGGGACAGCCCCAGCATTTT.